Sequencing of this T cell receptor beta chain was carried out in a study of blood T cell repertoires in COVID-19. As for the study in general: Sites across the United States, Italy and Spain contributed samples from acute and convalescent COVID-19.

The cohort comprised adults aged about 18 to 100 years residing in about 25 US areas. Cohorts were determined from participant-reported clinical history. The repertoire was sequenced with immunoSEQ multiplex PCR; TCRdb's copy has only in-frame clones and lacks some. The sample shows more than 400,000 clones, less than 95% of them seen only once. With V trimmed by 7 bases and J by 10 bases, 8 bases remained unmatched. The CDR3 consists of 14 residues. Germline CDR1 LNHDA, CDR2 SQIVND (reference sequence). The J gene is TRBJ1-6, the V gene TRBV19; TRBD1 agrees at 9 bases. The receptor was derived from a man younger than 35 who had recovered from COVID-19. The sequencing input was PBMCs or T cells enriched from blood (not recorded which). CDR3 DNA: TGTGCCAGTACCCCGACAGGGGGGCAGTCACCCCTCCACTTT. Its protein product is CASTPTGGQSPLHF.